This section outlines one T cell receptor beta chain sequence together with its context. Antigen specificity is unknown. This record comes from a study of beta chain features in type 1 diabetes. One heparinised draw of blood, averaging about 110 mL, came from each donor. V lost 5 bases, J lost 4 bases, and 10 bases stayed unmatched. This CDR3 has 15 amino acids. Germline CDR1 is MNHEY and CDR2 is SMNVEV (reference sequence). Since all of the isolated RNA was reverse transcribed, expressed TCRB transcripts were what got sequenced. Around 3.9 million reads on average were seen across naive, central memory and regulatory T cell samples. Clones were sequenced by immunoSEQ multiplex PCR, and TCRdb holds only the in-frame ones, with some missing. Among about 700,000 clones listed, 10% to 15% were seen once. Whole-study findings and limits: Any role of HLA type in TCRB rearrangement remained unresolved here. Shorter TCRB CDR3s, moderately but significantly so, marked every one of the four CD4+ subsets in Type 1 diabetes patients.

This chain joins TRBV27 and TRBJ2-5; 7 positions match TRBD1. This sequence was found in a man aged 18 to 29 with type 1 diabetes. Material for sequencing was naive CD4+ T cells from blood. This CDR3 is CASSPRQGFGETQYF. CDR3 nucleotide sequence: TGTGCCAGCAGTCCAAGACAGGGTTTCGGAGAGACCCAGTACTTC.